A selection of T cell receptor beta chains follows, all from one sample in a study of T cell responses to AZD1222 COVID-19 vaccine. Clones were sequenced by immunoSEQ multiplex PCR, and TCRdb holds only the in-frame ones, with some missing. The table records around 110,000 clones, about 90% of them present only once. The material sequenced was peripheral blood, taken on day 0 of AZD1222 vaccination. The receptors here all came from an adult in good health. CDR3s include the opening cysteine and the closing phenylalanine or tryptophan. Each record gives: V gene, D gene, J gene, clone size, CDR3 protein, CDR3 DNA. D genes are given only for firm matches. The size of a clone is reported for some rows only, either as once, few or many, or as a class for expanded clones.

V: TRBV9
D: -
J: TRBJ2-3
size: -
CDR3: CASSVGGYADTQYF
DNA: TGTGCCAGCAGCGTAGGTGGTTATGCAGATACGCAGTATTTT

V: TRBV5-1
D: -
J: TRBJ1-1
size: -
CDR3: CASSKGEKTEAFF
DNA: TGCGCCAGCAGCAAGGGGGAGAAAACTGAAGCTTTCTTT

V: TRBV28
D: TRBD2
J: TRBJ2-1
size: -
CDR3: CASSSSFGLAGGSIYNEQFF
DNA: TGTGCCAGCAGTTCCTCCTTCGGACTAGCGGGAGGTAGTATCTACAATGAGCAGTTCTTC

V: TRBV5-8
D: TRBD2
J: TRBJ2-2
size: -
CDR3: CASSLLRTSGITGELFF
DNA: TGTGCCAGCAGTCTGTTACGGACTAGCGGAATCACCGGGGAGCTGTTTTTT

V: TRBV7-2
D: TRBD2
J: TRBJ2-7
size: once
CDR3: CASSPGLAGEYVTYEQYF
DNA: TGTGCCAGCAGCCCGGGACTAGCGGGAGAGTACGTAACCTACGAGCAGTACTTC

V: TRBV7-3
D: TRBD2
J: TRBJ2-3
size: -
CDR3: CASSPGLGGTDTQYF
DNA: TGTGCCAGCAGCCCTGGACTAGGCGGCACAGATACGCAGTATTTT

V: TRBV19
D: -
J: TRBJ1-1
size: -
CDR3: CASSMVRSAFF
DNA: TGTGCCAGTAGTATGGTGAGGTCGGCTTTCTTT

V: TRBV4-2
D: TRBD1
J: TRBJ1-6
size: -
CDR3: CASSIRTGWLANSPLHF
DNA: TGTGCCAGCAGCATCCGGACAGGATGGCTTGCTAATTCACCCCTCCACTTT

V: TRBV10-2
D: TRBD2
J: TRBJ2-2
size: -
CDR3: CASTTSGANTGELFF
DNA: TGCGCCAGTACGACTAGCGGGGCGAACACCGGGGAGCTGTTTTTT

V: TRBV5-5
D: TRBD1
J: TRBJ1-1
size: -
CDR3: CASSLGTALTFF
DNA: TGTGCCAGCAGCTTAGGGACAGCTTTAACTTTCTTT

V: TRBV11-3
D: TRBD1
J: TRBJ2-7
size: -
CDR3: CASSGGQGYEQYF
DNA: TGTGCCAGCAGCGGCGGACAGGGCTACGAGCAGTACTTC

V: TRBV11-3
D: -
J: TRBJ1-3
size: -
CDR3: CASSRTANSGNTIYF
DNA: TGTGCCAGCAGCCGGACGGCCAACTCTGGAAACACCATATATTTT

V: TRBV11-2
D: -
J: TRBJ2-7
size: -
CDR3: CASSSNYEQYF
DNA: TGTGCCAGCAGCTCTAACTACGAGCAGTACTTC

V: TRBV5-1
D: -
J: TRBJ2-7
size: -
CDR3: CASSPRQGGRSYEQYF
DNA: TGCGCCAGCAGCCCTCGACAAGGAGGAAGGTCCTACGAGCAGTACTTC

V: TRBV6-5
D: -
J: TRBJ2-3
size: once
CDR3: CASSGQDSYTQYF
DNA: TGTGCCAGCAGCGGGCAGGATAGTTATACGCAGTATTTT

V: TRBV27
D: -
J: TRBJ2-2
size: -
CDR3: CASSLRLNTGELFF
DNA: TGTGCCAGCAGTTTGCGACTGAACACCGGGGAGCTGTTTTTT

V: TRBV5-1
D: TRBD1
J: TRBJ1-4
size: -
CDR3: CASSLAQTGVFEKLFF
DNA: TGCGCCAGCAGCTTGGCCCAGACAGGGGTTTTTGAAAAACTGTTTTTT

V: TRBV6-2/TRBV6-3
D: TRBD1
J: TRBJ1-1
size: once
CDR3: CASSGPDREIGGTEAFF
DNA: TGTGCCAGCAGTGGACCCGACAGGGAGATCGGAGGTACTGAAGCTTTCTTT

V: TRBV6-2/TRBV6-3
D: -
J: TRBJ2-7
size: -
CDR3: CASSTGPTQQYF
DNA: TGTGCCAGCAGTACCGGACCTACACAGCAGTACTTC

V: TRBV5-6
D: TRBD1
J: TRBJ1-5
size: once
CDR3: CASSLDRGDQPQHF
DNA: TGTGCCAGCAGCTTGGACAGGGGCGATCAGCCCCAGCATTTT

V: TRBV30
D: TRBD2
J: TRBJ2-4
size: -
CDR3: CAWRVAGGAIQYF
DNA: TGTGCCTGGAGAGTAGCGGGAGGGGCCATTCAGTACTTC

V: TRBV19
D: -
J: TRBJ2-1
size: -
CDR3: CASSAQLAPYNEQFF
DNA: TGTGCCAGTAGTGCCCAGTTGGCACCCTACAATGAGCAGTTCTTC

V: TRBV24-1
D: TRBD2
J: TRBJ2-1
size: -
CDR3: CATSDSISGSYNEQFF
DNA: TGTGCCACCAGTGATTCTATAAGCGGGAGTTACAATGAGCAGTTCTTC

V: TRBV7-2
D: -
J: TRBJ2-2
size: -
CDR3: CASSLVFGLGGGTGELFF
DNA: TGTGCCAGCAGCTTAGTTTTTGGACTAGGGGGTGGAACCGGGGAGCTGTTTTTT

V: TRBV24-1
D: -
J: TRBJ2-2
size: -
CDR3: CATSDFLGGGTGELFF
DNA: TGTGCCACCAGTGATTTCCTCGGGGGCGGTACCGGGGAGCTGTTTTTT

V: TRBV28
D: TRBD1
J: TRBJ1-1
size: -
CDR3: CASSPRGQGGNTEAFF
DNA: TGTGCCAGCAGTCCGAGGGGACAGGGGGGGAACACTGAAGCTTTCTTT

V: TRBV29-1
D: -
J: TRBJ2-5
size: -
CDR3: CSAEEGVETQYF
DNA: TGCAGCGCGGAGGAGGGGGTAGAGACCCAGTACTTC

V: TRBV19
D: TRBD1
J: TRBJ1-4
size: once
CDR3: CASSHWDSNEKLFF
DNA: TGTGCCAGTAGCCACTGGGACAGTAATGAAAAACTGTTTTTT

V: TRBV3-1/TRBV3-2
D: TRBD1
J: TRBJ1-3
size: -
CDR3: CASSQPTGSGNTIYF
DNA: TGTGCCAGCAGCCAACCGACAGGGTCGGGAAACACCATATATTTT